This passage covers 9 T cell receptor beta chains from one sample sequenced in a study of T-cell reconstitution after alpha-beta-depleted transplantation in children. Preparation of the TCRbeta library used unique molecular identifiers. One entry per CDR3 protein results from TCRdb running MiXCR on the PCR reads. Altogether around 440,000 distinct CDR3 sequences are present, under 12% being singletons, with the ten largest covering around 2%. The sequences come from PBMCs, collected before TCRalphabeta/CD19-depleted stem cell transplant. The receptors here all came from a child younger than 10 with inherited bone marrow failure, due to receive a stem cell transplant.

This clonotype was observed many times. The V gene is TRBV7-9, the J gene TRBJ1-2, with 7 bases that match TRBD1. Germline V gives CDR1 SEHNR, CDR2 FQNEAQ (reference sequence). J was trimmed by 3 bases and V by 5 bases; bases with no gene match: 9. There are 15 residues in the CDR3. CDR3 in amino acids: CASSTPGGAHYGYTF. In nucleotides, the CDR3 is TGTGCCAGCAGCACCCCAGGGGGAGCTCACTATGGCTACACCTTC.

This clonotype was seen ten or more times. The CDR3 bases are TGCGCCAGCACCGGACGGATGAACACTGAAGCTTTCTTT. Translating gives CASTGRMNTEAFF. This chain joins TRBV5-1 and TRBJ1-1; D call uncertain. This CDR3 region has 13 residues. The V end lost 6 bases, the J end lost 0 bases, and 9 bases lay between the germline ends. Germline CDR1 is SGHRS and CDR2 is YFSETQ.

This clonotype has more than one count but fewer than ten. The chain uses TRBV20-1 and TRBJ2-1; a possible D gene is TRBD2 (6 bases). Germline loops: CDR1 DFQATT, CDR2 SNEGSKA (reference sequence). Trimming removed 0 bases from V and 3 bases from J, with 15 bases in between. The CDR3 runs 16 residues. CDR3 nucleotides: TGCAGTGCTAGAGATCTCGGCGGACTAAACTACAATGAGCAGTTCTTC. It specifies CSARDLGGLNYNEQFF.

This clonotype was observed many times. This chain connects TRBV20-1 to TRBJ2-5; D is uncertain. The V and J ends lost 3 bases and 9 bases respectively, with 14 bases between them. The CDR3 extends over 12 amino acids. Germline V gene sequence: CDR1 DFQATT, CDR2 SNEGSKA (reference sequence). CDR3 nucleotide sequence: TGCAGTGCTAGTCTCCTGGGGTGGGCCCAGTACTTC. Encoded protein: CSASLLGWAQYF.

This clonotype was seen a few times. The CDR3 DNA sequence: TGTGCCACCAGCAGAGATCTCCTGTCCAGCAATCAGCCCCAGCATTTT. Translating it yields CATSRDLLSSNQPQHF. This chain links TRBV15 with TRBJ1-5, with D uncertain. The V end lost 0 bases, the J end lost 1 base, and 10 bases lay between the germline ends. Germline CDR1 is LNHNV and CDR2 is YYDKDF (reference sequence). The CDR3 is made up of 16 amino acids.

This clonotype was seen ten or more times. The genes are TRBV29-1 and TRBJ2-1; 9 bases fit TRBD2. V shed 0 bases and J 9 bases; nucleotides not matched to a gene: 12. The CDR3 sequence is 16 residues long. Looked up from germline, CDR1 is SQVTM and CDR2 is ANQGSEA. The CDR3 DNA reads TGCAGCGTTGAAGATCCCGCTAGCGGGATATCTGGTGAGCAGTTCTTC. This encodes CSVEDPASGISGEQFF.

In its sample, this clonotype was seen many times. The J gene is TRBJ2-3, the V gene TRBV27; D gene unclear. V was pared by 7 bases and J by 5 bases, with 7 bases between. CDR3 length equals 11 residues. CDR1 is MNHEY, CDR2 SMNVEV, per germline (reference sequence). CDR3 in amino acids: CASIFGDTQYF. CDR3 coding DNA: TGTGCCAGCATTTTTGGAGATACGCAGTATTTT.

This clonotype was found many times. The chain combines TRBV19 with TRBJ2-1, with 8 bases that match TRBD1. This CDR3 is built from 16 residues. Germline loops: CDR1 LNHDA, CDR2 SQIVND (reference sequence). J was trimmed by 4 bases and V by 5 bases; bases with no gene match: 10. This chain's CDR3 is CASSAGDRTRYNEQFF. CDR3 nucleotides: TGTGCCAGTAGTGCAGGGGACAGGACAAGATACAATGAGCAGTTCTTC. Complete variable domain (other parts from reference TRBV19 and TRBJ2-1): DGGITQSPKYLFRKEGQNVTLSCEQNLNHDAMYWYRQDPGQGLRLIYYSQIVNDFQKGDIAEGYSVSREKKESFPLTVTSAQKNPTAFYLCASSAGDRTRYNEQFFGPGTRLTVL.

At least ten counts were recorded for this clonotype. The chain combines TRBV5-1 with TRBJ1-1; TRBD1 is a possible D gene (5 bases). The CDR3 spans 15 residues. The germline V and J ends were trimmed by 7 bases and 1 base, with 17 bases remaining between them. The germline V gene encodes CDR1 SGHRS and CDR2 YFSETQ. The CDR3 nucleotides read TGCGCCAGCCGACCTTTGGGGGACGGGAACACTGAAGCTTTCTTT. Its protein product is CASRPLGDGNTEAFF.